The 11 T cell receptor beta chains in this list originate from one sample, sequenced in a study of vaccination effects on CD4 cells after COVID-19 (dated by TCRdb to 2022 to 2024). The method behind the library was the immunoSEQ multiplex PCR assay. TCRdb retrieved this table from immuneACCESS and kept in-frame rearrangements only. Not all clones are present; in checked studies, unresolved V genes account for under half, and no reason is known for the remainder. The sample table holds around 50,000 clones, of which around 76% were seen once. The ten most abundant clones make up around 5.5% of the sample. In the ViraFEST assay, PBMC were stimulated with viral peptide pools, and TCR sequencing was then used to find antigen-specific CD4+ T cell clonotypes based on their expansion. After less than 13 days of culture, CD4+ T cells were isolated with the EasySep CD4+ T cell isolation kit. Convalescent patients had PCR-confirmed SARS-CoV-2 infection between March and December 2020, before Alpha, Beta and Delta variants emerged in the United States.

No antigen has been assigned to these receptors. The sequencing here drew on CD4+ T cells from PBMCs cultured with HIV peptides, taken before COVID-19 vaccination. Reading the label with the study, this specimen's cell subset or site is: HIV-1 Nef peptide pool negative control/reference culture. The receptors shown here come from a human donor who had a prior SARS-CoV-2 infection.

The rearrangement joins TRBV6-2 or TRBV6-3 to TRBJ1-2; D gene unclear. Germline V gene lookup returns CDR1 MNHEY and CDR2 SVGEGT. Deletions cut 2 bases from V and 3 bases from J, with 13 bases between. CDR3 length: 15 amino acids. CDR3 sequence (DNA): TGTGCCAGCAGTTACGTTGGATCTTACCACTATGGCTACACCTTC. Translated, it gives CASSYVGSYHYGYTF.

The rearrangement links TRBV7-3 to TRBJ2-5, with TRBD2 identical over 7 bases. The CDR3 has 17 residues. The junction had 13 bases not matched to a gene; V was cut back by 1 base and J by 5 bases. Per the germline V gene, CDR1 is SGHTA and CDR2 is FQGTGA. The CDR3 coding sequence is TGTGCCAGCAGCTTAATGAGGAGCGGGATCGGAGCGGAGACCCAGTACTTC. Residues: CASSLMRSGIGAETQYF.

The chain joins TRBV4-3 to TRBJ2-2, with D tentatively TRBD1 (8 bases). Trimming pared 0 bases from V and 3 bases from J, leaving 17 bases between. The CDR3 sequence is 18 residues long. Germline CDR1 is LGHNA and CDR2 is YSLEER. The CDR3 spells CASSQDAGDRTYTGELFF. In nucleotides, the CDR3 is TGCGCCAGCAGCCAAGATGCGGGGGACAGGACCTACACCGGGGAGCTGTTTTTT.

V usage is TRBV9 and J usage is TRBJ1-1, with D perhaps TRBD1 (5 bases). The germline V gene encodes CDR1 SGDLS and CDR2 YYNGEE. Trimming took off 3 bases at V and 8 bases at J, with 17 bases between the two ends. The CDR3 contains 14 residues. In DNA, the CDR3 is TGTGCCAGCAGCGCGACAATCCAGGGATCAGAAGCTTTCTTT. This codes for CASSATIQGSEAFF.

The chain uses TRBV6-6 and TRBJ1-1; a possible D gene is TRBD1 (6 bases). The CDR3 has 16 residues. Germline lookup yields CDR1 MNHNY and CDR2 SVGAGI (reference sequence). V dropped 6 bases and J dropped 5 bases, with 22 bases sitting between them. CDR3: CASSRTGAPRWTEAFF. DNA of the CDR3: TGTGCCAGCAGCCGGACGGGGGCGCCCCGTTGGACTGAAGCTTTCTTT.

This chain connects TRBV24-1 to TRBJ1-2, with 8 bases identical to TRBD1. The CDR3 spans 15 residues. Germline trimming cut 3 bases from V and 1 base from J; bases unmatched to any gene: 3. The germline V gene encodes CDR1 KGHDR and CDR2 SFDVKD. This CDR3 reads CATSDDDRGNYGYTF. The CDR3 DNA is TGTGCCACCAGTGATGACGACAGGGGTAACTATGGCTACACCTTC.

This chain links TRBV4-2 with TRBJ2-3; D possibly matches TRBD1 or TRBD2 (5 bases each). Trimming stripped 0 bases from V and 1 base from J, with 17 bases between. Germline CDR1 and CDR2: LGHNA and YNFKEQ. The CDR3 has 18 residues. The CDR3 region is CASSQDGGLGSRTDTQYF. CDR3 DNA: TGTGCCAGCAGCCAAGATGGGGGTTTAGGGTCGCGCACAGATACGCAGTATTTT.

The chain combines TRBV21-1 with TRBJ2-7. TRBV21-1 is a listed pseudogene. This CDR3 contains 12 residues. The CDR3 sequence: CASSKGRGNQYF. DNA of the CDR3: TGTGCCAGCAGCAAAGGTCGGGGCAACCAGTACTTC.

This clone has a handful of counts. The V call is TRBV5-1, the J call TRBJ2-1, with D perhaps matching TRBD1 (5 bases). Trimming left V 6 bases short and J 6 bases short, with 16 bases between. The CDR3 is 14 amino acids. Germline V lookup: CDR1 SGHRS, CDR2 YFSETQ. This CDR3 is CASTDSDFGNEQFF. In DNA form, the CDR3 reads TGCGCCAGCACTGACAGCGATTTCGGCAATGAGCAGTTCTTC.

This clone was recorded a few times. The gene calls are TRBV19 and TRBJ1-4; no definite D call. V was shortened by 3 bases and J by 0 bases, with 5 bases between the two germline ends. This CDR3 comprises 14 residues. Germline CDR1 and CDR2: LNHDA and SQIVND (reference sequence). CDR3 nucleotides: TGTGCCAGTAGTATTACAGCAACTAATGAAAAACTGTTTTTT. Encoded protein: CASSITATNEKLFF. Based on the CDR3 plus reference TRBV19 and TRBJ1-4, the full variable domain is DGGITQSPKYLFRKEGQNVTLSCEQNLNHDAMYWYRQDPGQGLRLIYYSQIVNDFQKGDIAEGYSVSREKKESFPLTVTSAQKNPTAFYLCASSITATNEKLFFGSGTQLSVL.

The genes are TRBV7-8 and TRBJ2-3, with a weak D call TRBD2 (5 bases). V dropped 5 bases and J dropped 7 bases, with 16 bases sitting between them. There are 14 residues in the CDR3. Germline CDR1 and CDR2: SGHVS and FQNEAQ. CDR3 amino acids: CASSPRRTGYTQYF. CDR3 DNA sequence: TGTGCCAGCAGCCCCCGGCGAACGGGATATACGCAGTATTTT. Full variable domain (remainder filled in from reference TRBV7-8 and TRBJ2-3): GAGVSQSPRYKVAKRGQDVALRCDPISGHVSLFWYQQALGQGPEFLTYFQNEAQLDKSGLPSDRFFAERPEGSVSTLKIQRTQQEDSAVYLCASSPRRTGYTQYFGPGTRLTVL.